This TCR beta chain was documented in a study of blood T cell repertoires in COVID-19. Germline lookup yields CDR1 SEHNR and CDR2 FQNEAQ (reference sequence). The CDR3 is 18 residues long. Germline trimming cut 1 base from V and 0 bases from J; bases unmatched to any gene: 10. Authors' methods: Reference gene primer amplification in the assay estimated nucleated cell counts. Assay used: immunoSEQ multiplex PCR; TCRdb lists only in-frame clones, some missing. V, J and clone size were drawn from that table, and D and trimming were deduced from the DNA. The repertoire holds about 160,000 clones, with 85% as singletons.

This chain uses TRBV7-9 with TRBJ2-7; 9 bases match TRBD2. The source of this sequence is a human donor with acute or convalescent COVID-19. The donor label of this sample is uncertain. Sequencing used peripheral blood. The CDR3 loop is CASSLGFSGGASSYEQYF. The CDR3 DNA follows: TGTGCCAGCAGCTTAGGGTTTAGCGGGGGCGCATCCTCCTACGAGCAGTACTTC.